The entry that follows covers one T cell receptor (beta chain) sequence. Clones were sequenced by immunoSEQ multiplex PCR, and TCRdb holds only the in-frame ones, with some missing. The sample has around 84,000 clones, about 98% seen once; the top ten hold around 0.15%. These data are taken from a study of technical replicates of blood from a handful of donors. V was pared by 7 bases and J by 1 base, with 10 bases between. CDR1 is LNHDA, CDR2 SQIVND, per germline (reference sequence). CDR3 size: 13 residues. This TCR was recovered from a human donor in good health. Sequenced input: T cells isolated from PBMCs. The chain uses TRBV19 and TRBJ1-1, with D maybe TRBD1 (5 bases). The CDR3 coding sequence is TGTGCCAGTAACACGGACACGAACACTGAAGCTTTCTTT. Protein: CASNTDTNTEAFF.